These 28 T cell receptor beta chains came from one sample sequenced in a study of blood T cell repertoires in COVID-19. Measured with immunoSEQ multiplex PCR; TCRdb has only the in-frame clones, and not every one. The sample holds roughly 150,000 clones, 78% seen once. Sample: PBMCs or T cells enriched from blood (not recorded which). These receptors all come from a woman aged 45-65 years who had recovered from COVID-19.

Many counts were recorded for this clone. The rearrangement uses TRBV7-2 and TRBJ1-1; 7 bases fit TRBD1. Germline CDR1 SGHTA, CDR2 FQGNSA. The CDR3 length is 14 residues. With V trimmed by 3 bases and J by 6 bases, 7 bases remained unmatched. The CDR3 sequence: CASSFTGALSEAFF. CDR3 nucleotides: TGTGCCAGCAGCTTCACAGGGGCCCTGTCTGAAGCTTTCTTT.

The chain recombines TRBV7-9 with TRBJ1-1; TRBD1 matches 9 bases. The CDR3 runs 15 residues. Germline values: CDR1 SEHNR, CDR2 FQNEAQ (reference sequence). V gave up 4 bases and J gave up 1 base; unmatched junction bases: 4. The CDR3 nucleotides read TGTGCCAGCAGCTCACAGGGGGCGTCGAACACTGAAGCTTTCTTT. Translating it yields CASSSQGASNTEAFF.

The rearrangement joins TRBV11-3 to TRBJ2-7; TRBD1 matches 7 bases. The germline CDR1 and CDR2 sequences are SGHNT and YENEEA. The CDR3 sequence is 15 residues long. V shed 5 bases, J shed 2 bases, and the junction held 9 bases outside the gene matches. The CDR3 region is CASSTGAGTAYEQYF. In DNA, the CDR3 is TGTGCCAGCAGCACAGGGGCGGGCACCGCCTACGAGCAGTACTTC.

The chain combines TRBV6-6 with TRBJ1-1, with D maybe TRBD1 (6 bases). V was trimmed by 4 bases and J by 3 bases, leaving 9 bases between them. Germline CDR1 is MNHNY and CDR2 is SVGAGI (reference sequence). CDR3 length equals 13 residues. The CDR3 spells CASSSAGDTEAFF. CDR3 nucleotide sequence: TGTGCCAGCAGTTCGGCAGGGGACACTGAAGCTTTCTTT.

On this clone: The same CDR3 also results from other DNA sequences found in this sample. CDR3: CASSQGQGDGYTF. DNA for the CDR3: TGCGCCAGCAGCCAAGGACAGGGAGATGGCTACACCTTC. V usage is TRBV4-1 and J usage is TRBJ1-2, with 7 bases fitting TRBD1. The CDR3 runs 13 residues. Germline trimming cut 1 base from V and 6 bases from J; bases unmatched to any gene: 2. Germline CDR1 reads MGHRA; CDR2 reads YSYEKL.

This clone was detected only a few times. The chain combines TRBV7-2 with TRBJ2-7; 9 bases match TRBD1. CDR1 and CDR2 from the germline V gene are SGHTA and FQGNSA. J gave up 7 bases and V 0 bases, and 4 bases lay outside the gene matches. The CDR3 contains 14 residues. CDR3 nucleotides: TGTGCCAGCAGCTTAGCCGGGACAGGGTGGGAGCAGTACTTC. Residues: CASSLAGTGWEQYF.

The CDR3 bases are TGTGCCAGCAGTGAAGCGTGGCAGGGCCATCAGCCCCAGCATTTT. Translating gives CASSEAWQGHQPQHF. This chain joins TRBV6-1 and TRBJ1-5; a weak D match, TRBD1 (5 bases). The germline gives CDR1 MNHNS, CDR2 SASEGT. V dropped 0 bases and J dropped 5 bases, with 11 bases sitting between them. CDR3 length: 15 amino acids.

In its sample, this clone was seen once. CDR3 nucleotide sequence: TGCGCCAGCAGCTTAGGACAGTATGGCTACACCTTC. Residues: CASSLGQYGYTF. The chain joins TRBV5-1 to TRBJ1-2, with a tentative D call TRBD1 (6 bases). Deletions cut 2 bases from V and 5 bases from J, with 7 bases between. CDR3 length: 12 residues. CDR1 is SGHRS and CDR2 is YFSETQ in the germline V gene. Looking up the rest from reference TRBV5-1 and TRBJ1-2 gives the full variable domain: KAGVTQTPRYLIKTRGQQVTLSCSPISGHRSVSWYQQTPGQGLQFLFEYFSETQRNKGNFPGRFSGRQFSNSRSEMNVSTLELGDSALYLCASSLGQYGYTFGSGTRLTVV.

The rearrangement uses TRBV5-1 and TRBJ1-3, with 9 nucleotides matching TRBD1. Germline CDR1 reads SGHRS; CDR2 reads YFSETQ. CDR3 length: 16 residues. J lost 5 bases, V lost 3 bases, and 9 bases had no gene match. Here the CDR3 reads CASSSPRQGGRNTIYF. In DNA, the CDR3 is TGCGCCAGCAGCTCGCCCCGACAGGGGGGGAGAAACACCATATATTTT.

The chain is built from TRBV7-2 and TRBJ1-1; maybe TRBD1 (5 bases). CDR1 SGHTA and CDR2 FQGNSA come from the germline V gene. The CDR3 has 14 amino acids. V was shortened by 5 bases and J by 4 bases, with 14 bases between the two germline ends. The CDR3, as DNA: TGTGCCAGCAGCCCAAGGGCAGGGTCCACTGAAGCTTTCTTT. Translation: CASSPRAGSTEAFF. The complete variable domain, with remaining parts taken from reference TRBV7-2 and TRBJ1-1, reads GAGVSQSPSNKVTEKGKDVELRCDPISGHTALYWYRQSLGQGLEFLIYFQGNSAPDKSGLPSDRFSAERTGGSVSTLTIQRTQQEDSAVYLCASSPRAGSTEAFFGQGTRLTVV.

This clone was detected once. The CDR3 reads CASSPMGSGQGSSTGELFF. CDR3 DNA: TGTGCCAGCTCACCAATGGGCTCGGGACAGGGGTCGAGCACCGGGGAGCTGTTTTTT. The gene calls are TRBV18 and TRBJ2-2, with TRBD1 matching over 10 bases. Looked up from germline, CDR1 is KGHSH and CDR2 is LQKENI. This CDR3 spans 19 amino acids. V lost 2 bases and J lost 4; bases outside the gene matches: 13.

The chain employs TRBV5-6 and TRBJ2-7, with D unclear. The CDR3 has 14 amino acids. V was pared by 4 bases and J by 0 bases, with 11 bases between. CDR1 and CDR2 (germline): SGHDT, YYEEEE. The CDR3 here is CASSLSLSSYEQYF. CDR3 nucleotide sequence: TGTGCCAGCAGCCTTTCTCTGAGCTCCTACGAGCAGTACTTC.

J is TRBJ2-3 and V is TRBV7-3; D call uncertain. Germline V gene sequence: CDR1 SGHTA, CDR2 FQGTGA. The ends were cut back, 4 bases at V and 7 bases at J, with 15 bases in the middle. CDR3 length equals 14 residues. Here the CDR3 reads CASSSLIPPYTQYF. The CDR3 DNA follows: TGTGCCAGCAGCTCTCTAATCCCCCCTTATACGCAGTATTTT. Full variable domain (remainder filled in from reference TRBV7-3 and TRBJ2-3): GAGVSQTPSNKVTEKGKYVELRCDPISGHTALYWYRQSLGQGPEFLIYFQGTGAADDSGLPNDRFFAVRPEGSVSTLKIQRTERGDSAVYLCASSSLIPPYTQYFGPGTRLTVL.

In its sample, this clone was seen a few times. The gene calls are TRBV30 and TRBJ1-2; D possibly corresponds to TRBD1 (6 bases). Germline V lookup: CDR1 GTSNPN, CDR2 SVGIG (reference sequence). The CDR3 runs to 14 residues. Trimming pared 8 bases from V and 4 bases from J, leaving 20 bases between. The chain's CDR3 is CARDRIGQGYGYTF. CDR3 coding DNA: TGTGCCAGAGACAGGATTGGGCAGGGCTATGGCTACACCTTC.

The genes are TRBV29-1 and TRBJ1-5, with 7 bases fitting TRBD1. Germline CDR1 and CDR2: SQVTM and ANQGSEA. The length of the CDR3 is 13 residues. After removal of 2 bases from V and 7 bases from J, the junction contained 5 bases not matched to a gene. The CDR3 protein is CSVEPAGGQPQHF. The CDR3 DNA sequence: TGCAGCGTTGAACCGGCAGGGGGACAGCCCCAGCATTTT.

The rearrangement uses TRBV7-9 and TRBJ2-5, with D possibly being TRBD2 (5 bases). Deletions cut 4 bases from V and 4 bases from J, with 22 bases between. The CDR3 has 17 amino acids. Germline CDR1 and CDR2: SEHNR and FQNEAQ (reference sequence). This chain's CDR3 is CASSSANPGGGRETQYF. DNA of the CDR3: TGTGCCAGCAGCTCAGCAAACCCCGGAGGAGGAAGAGAGACCCAGTACTTC.

In this sample, this clone turned up a few times. The rearrangement joins TRBV4-1 to TRBJ2-7; D might be TRBD1 (5 bases). Germline V gives CDR1 MGHRA, CDR2 YSYEKL. The CDR3 is 14 residues long. Trimming stripped 0 bases from V and 0 bases from J, with 6 bases between. The CDR3, as DNA: TGCGCCAGCAGCCAAGACAGGGTCTCCTACGAGCAGTACTTC. Translating it yields CASSQDRVSYEQYF.

V is TRBV5-8 and J is TRBJ2-7; the D gene is possibly TRBD1 (5 bases). The V gene lost 0 bases and the J gene lost 3 bases, with 13 bases spanning the gap. Germline values: CDR1 SGHTS, CDR2 YDEGEE. The CDR3 has 15 amino acids. The CDR3 DNA is TGTGCCAGCAGCTTGGGCAGGACCGGACACTACGAGCAGTACGTC. Translating it yields CASSLGRTGHYEQYV.

This chain uses TRBV4-1 with TRBJ2-1; D perhaps matches TRBD2 (6 bases). Germline CDR1 MGHRA, CDR2 YSYEKL. Trimming removed 2 bases at V and 6 bases at J, with 11 bases between. The CDR3 consists of 14 residues. In DNA, the CDR3 is TGCGCCAGCAGCCAACGTCGCGGGGCCAATGAGCAGTTCTTC. Protein sequence: CASSQRRGANEQFF.

The chain links TRBV10-1 to TRBJ1-2; 12 bases fit TRBD1. CDR1 and CDR2 (germline): WNHNN, SYGVQD (reference sequence). The junction had 10 bases not matched to a gene; V was cut back by 10 bases and J by 4 bases. The CDR3 has 15 residues. The CDR3 DNA reads as TGCGCCACCGGGACAGGGGGCGAGTCGGGCTATGGCTACACCTTC. This gives the protein CATGTGGESGYGYTF.

This chain links TRBV27 with TRBJ1-2; 8 nucleotides agree with TRBD1. J gave up 5 bases and V 7 bases, and 12 bases lay outside the gene matches. The germline CDR1 and CDR2 sequences are MNHEY and SMNVEV (reference sequence). The CDR3 has 15 amino acids. The CDR3 reads CASKRTGTGYYGYTF. DNA of the CDR3: TGTGCCAGCAAAAGAACCGGGACAGGCTATTATGGCTACACCTTC.

The rearrangement uses TRBV6-4 and TRBJ1-6; 8 bases line up with TRBD1. J lost 7 bases, V lost 4 bases, and 6 bases had no gene match. Per the germline V gene, CDR1 is MRHNA and CDR2 is SNTAGT. The CDR3 loop spans 15 amino acids. For the CDR3, the DNA is TGTGCCAGCAGTGCCAGGGGGCGGGGGAATTCACCCCTCCACTTT. Its protein is CASSARGRGNSPLHF.

The chain joins TRBV18 to TRBJ1-6; TRBD1 agrees at 7 bases. The length of the CDR3 is 15 residues. In germline, CDR1 is KGHSH, CDR2 LQKENI. The V and J ends lost 3 bases and 8 bases, in that order; junction bases with no gene match: 7. DNA of the CDR3: TGTGCCAGCTCACCCGGGACAGTTCGAGATTCACCCCTCCACTTT. Translation: CASSPGTVRDSPLHF.

This clone was counted between two and nine times. The rearrangement uses TRBV11-2 and TRBJ2-1; no reliable D call. V was shortened by 4 bases and J by 4 bases, with 5 bases between the two germline ends. The CDR3 covers 12 residues. CDR1 and CDR2 (germline): SGHAT, FQNNGV. CDR3 sequence (DNA): TGTGCCAGCAGCTCTCTGTACAATGAGCAGTTCTTC. It codes for CASSSLYNEQFF.

There are a few counts of this clone. Other DNA sequences in this specimen translate into the identical CDR3. V is TRBV7-8 and J is TRBJ1-1; D ambiguous. V was shortened by 1 base and J by 1 base, with 7 bases between the two germline ends. This CDR3 comprises 14 residues. Germline lookup yields CDR1 SGHVS and CDR2 FQNEAQ. The CDR3 protein is CASSLVRGNTEAFF. CDR3 bases: TGTGCCAGCAGCTTAGTACGGGGGAACACTGAAGCTTTCTTT.

This chain uses TRBV24-1 with TRBJ1-5; the D is unclear. Per germline, CDR1 KGHDR and CDR2 SFDVKD. Trimming took 3 bases from V and 2 from J, leaving 10 bases between them. The CDR3 extends over 15 amino acids. In nucleotides, the CDR3 is TGTGCCACCAGTGATCCCCAGTTGGGCAATCAGCCCCAGCATTTT. It encodes CATSDPQLGNQPQHF.

This clone was picked up one time. The chain combines TRBV19 with TRBJ1-4, with D maybe TRBD1 (5 bases). V dropped 8 bases and J dropped 3 bases, with 13 bases sitting between them. Germline V lookup: CDR1 LNHDA, CDR2 SQIVND (reference sequence). The CDR3 loop spans 14 amino acids. The CDR3 protein is CASQQDRANEKLFF. Here the CDR3 DNA reads TGTGCCAGTCAACAGGACCGAGCTAATGAAAAACTGTTTTTT.

This clone was recorded a few times. The chain couples TRBV4-1 to TRBJ1-2, with D perhaps TRBD1 (6 bases). Trimming removed 7 bases from V and 3 bases from J, with 18 bases in between. The V gene's germline CDR1 is MGHRA and CDR2 YSYEKL. The CDR3 covers 15 residues. In nucleotides, the CDR3 is TGCGCCAGCACCCCAGGGGCCTCCTATGACTATGGCTACACCTTC. This codes for CASTPGASYDYGYTF.